This is a list of T cell receptor beta chains from one sample in a study of T cell responses to AZD1222 COVID-19 vaccine. TCRdb keeps only in-frame clones here, not all; method: immunoSEQ multiplex PCR. The repertoire has about 110,000 clones, nearly 90% of them found once; the top ten carry more than 10%. The input for sequencing was peripheral blood, taken on day 0 of MenACWY control vaccination. The receptors come from an adult in good health. Both conserved end residues are part of each CDR3. Each record gives: J gene, clone size, D gene, V gene, CDR3 DNA, CDR3 protein. The D gene is left open where the match is weak. Some rows have no size entry. The others give once, few or many, or a class for an expanded clone.

J: TRBJ2-5; size: -; D: -; V: TRBV3-1/TRBV3-2; DNA: TGTGCCAGCAGAAGCATGGGGGTCCGGGAGACCCAGTACTTC; CDR3: CASRSMGVRETQYF
J: TRBJ2-1; size: -; D: TRBD1; V: TRBV3-1/TRBV3-2; DNA: TGTGCCAGCAGCCAAGAATGGGACAGATACAATGAGCAGTTCTTC; CDR3: CASSQEWDRYNEQFF
J: TRBJ2-7; size: -; D: -; V: TRBV9; DNA: TGTGCCAGCAGCACGCGGTACGGCGAGCAGTACTTC; CDR3: CASSTRYGEQYF
J: TRBJ2-7; size: -; D: -; V: TRBV25-1; DNA: TGTGCCAGCAGTGGTCCCCGACAGAGCACCTACGAGCAGTACTTC; CDR3: CASSGPRQSTYEQYF
J: TRBJ1-1; size: -; D: TRBD1; V: TRBV14; DNA: TGTGCCAGCAGCCTCATGCCCTTGGACAGGGGGGACACTGAAGCTTTCTTT; CDR3: CASSLMPLDRGDTEAFF
J: TRBJ2-7; size: -; D: -; V: TRBV27; DNA: TGTGCCAGCAGATCACCCCCGTCTCGGCAGTACTTC; CDR3: CASRSPPSRQYF
J: TRBJ1-1; size: -; D: -; V: TRBV28; DNA: TGTGCCAGCAGTTTTATCTCGGTACGATTGGGCTTCTTT; CDR3: CASSFISVRLGFF
J: TRBJ2-7; size: -; D: -; V: TRBV7-9; DNA: TGTGCCAGCAGCTTAGTTGGGGGAACGCGGGAGCAGTACTTC; CDR3: CASSLVGGTREQYF
J: TRBJ1-2; size: -; D: -; V: TRBV7-3; DNA: TGTGCCAGCAGCCTTGACAGTAACTATGGCTACACCTTC; CDR3: CASSLDSNYGYTF
J: TRBJ1-4; size: -; D: -; V: TRBV28; DNA: TGTGCCAGCAGTTTACCTGGAACTAATGAAAAACTGTTTTTT; CDR3: CASSLPGTNEKLFF
J: TRBJ1-4; size: -; D: -; V: TRBV4-1; DNA: TGCGCCAGCACTCGGGGGGGTGCAACTAATGAAAAACTGTTTTTT; CDR3: CASTRGGATNEKLFF
J: TRBJ2-7; size: -; D: -; V: TRBV2; DNA: TGTGCCAGCAGTGAAGAAGGGGGCTACGAGCAGTACTTC; CDR3: CASSEEGGYEQYF
J: TRBJ2-5; size: -; D: TRBD1; V: TRBV5-8; DNA: TGTGCCAGCAGCTCTGGGGACAGGATAGAGACCCAGTACTTC; CDR3: CASSSGDRIETQYF
J: TRBJ1-1; size: -; D: TRBD1; V: TRBV18; DNA: TGTGCCAGCTCACGACTGGGACAGCTGAACACTGAAGCTTTCTTT; CDR3: CASSRLGQLNTEAFF
J: TRBJ2-7; size: -; D: TRBD2; V: TRBV11-2; DNA: TGTGCCAGCTCTAAGGGTAGCGGGTACGAGCAGTACTTC; CDR3: CASSKGSGYEQYF
J: TRBJ2-5; size: -; D: TRBD1; V: TRBV30; DNA: TGTGCCTGGAGGGACAGGGGACGGGAGACCCAGTACTTC; CDR3: CAWRDRGRETQYF
J: TRBJ1-4; size: -; D: -; V: TRBV6-5; DNA: TGTGCCAGCAGTTACTCGAACCCAGCAACTAATGAAAAACTGTTTTTT; CDR3: CASSYSNPATNEKLFF
J: TRBJ1-1; size: -; D: -; V: TRBV5-1; DNA: TGCGCCAGCAGCCAAGGACTGTTGAACACTGAAGCTTTCTTT; CDR3: CASSQGLLNTEAFF
J: TRBJ1-1; size: -; D: -; V: TRBV19; DNA: TGTGCCAGTTATCGGGGGGACGGGGGAGGCACTGAAGCTTTCTTT; CDR3: CASYRGDGGGTEAFF
J: TRBJ1-5; size: -; D: -; V: TRBV19; DNA: TGTGCCAGTTCCCCCCTTAGGGGGGACAATCAGCCCCAGCATTTT; CDR3: CASSPLRGDNQPQHF
J: TRBJ2-7; size: -; D: TRBD2; V: TRBV5-1; DNA: TGCGCCAGCAGCTTGGTGGGACTAGCGGGATATTCCCACTACGAGCAGTACTTC; CDR3: CASSLVGLAGYSHYEQYF
J: TRBJ1-6; size: few; D: -; V: TRBV5-6; DNA: TGTGCCAGCAGCTTGGGACAGTATTCACCCCTCCACTTT; CDR3: CASSLGQYSPLHF
J: TRBJ2-1; size: -; D: -; V: TRBV19; DNA: TGTGCCAGTAGTATAGGGGGGGCCCCTAGCGAGCAGTTCTTC; CDR3: CASSIGGAPSEQFF